Following are 7 T cell receptor beta chains from one sample sequenced in a study of CD8 T cells in ankylosing spondylitis. MiXCR was run by TCRdb on the 5' RACE reads, yielding one entry per CDR3 protein. The sample gives around 180,000 distinct CDR3 sequences, roughly 13% of which show up once; more than 9.5% is in the top ten. Sequencing was carried out using blood, either unsorted or a sorted T cell fraction (not recorded which). These receptors originate from a female donor with ankylosing spondylitis or in good health (not recorded which).

On this clonotype: A much larger clone lies a single base off, so this may be a read error. The chain is built from TRBV29-1 and TRBJ2-2; 10 positions match TRBD2. V shed 3 bases and J 7 bases; nucleotides not matched to a gene: 5. The germline V gene encodes CDR1 SQVTM and CDR2 ANQGSEA. The CDR3 extends over 14 amino acids. DNA for the CDR3: TGCAGCGTTGATCTAGCGGGAGATATCGGGGAGCTGTTTTTT. Translation: CSVDLAGDIGELFF.

This clonotype was seen many times. The rearrangement links TRBV7-2 to TRBJ2-5; D may be TRBD2 (5 bases). This CDR3 is 12 amino acids long. V lost 1 base and J 9 bases, leaving 9 bases between the germline ends. Germline-derived CDR1 and CDR2 are SGHTA and FQGNSA. The CDR3 DNA sequence: TGTGCCAGCAGCTTAGAGCTGAGGGCCCAGTACTTC. This sequence encodes CASSLELRAQYF.

This clonotype showed up many times. The V and J genes are TRBV18 and TRBJ1-1, with 9 bases fitting TRBD1. Germline CDR1 is KGHSH and CDR2 is LQKENI. The CDR3 length is 13 residues. V shed 3 bases, J shed 5 bases, and the junction held 1 base outside the gene matches. The CDR3 region has the DNA TGTGCCAGCTCACCCGGACAGGGGACTGAAGCTTTCTTT. Its translation is CASSPGQGTEAFF.

This clonotype was counted ten times or more. This chain links TRBV5-1 with TRBJ1-6; D perhaps matches TRBD1 (5 bases). Per germline, CDR1 SGHRS and CDR2 YFSETQ. This CDR3 is 15 amino acids long. The ends were cut back, 6 bases at V and 5 bases at J, with 15 bases in the middle. CDR3 DNA sequence: TGCGCCAGCACCCCGGGGACGGCTGATAATTCACCCCTCCACTTT. This gives the protein CASTPGTADNSPLHF. The full variable domain, in which reference TRBV5-1 and TRBJ1-6 provide the parts outside the CDR3, is KAGVTQTPRYLIKTRGQQVTLSCSPISGHRSVSWYQQTPGQGLQFLFEYFSETQRNKGNFPGRFSGRQFSNSRSEMNVSTLELGDSALYLCASTPGTADNSPLHFGNGTRLTVT.

This clonotype has a count of ten or more. The chain employs TRBV24-1 and TRBJ2-7; 9 bases fit TRBD1. In germline, CDR1 is KGHDR, CDR2 SFDVKD. Unmatched junction bases numbered 9, after V lost 9 bases and J lost 1 base. The CDR3 spans 15 residues. This chain's CDR3 is CATPGTGKRSYEQYF. CDR3 coding DNA: TGTGCCACCCCCGGGACAGGGAAGAGATCCTACGAGCAGTACTTC.

The chain couples TRBV7-3 to TRBJ2-6; D is unclear. V was trimmed by 2 bases and J by 0 bases, leaving 11 bases between them. The CDR3 totals 17 residues. In germline, CDR1 is SGHTA, CDR2 FQGTGA. CDR3 region: CASSLSPPGSGANVLTF. In DNA form, the CDR3 reads TGTGCCAGCAGCTTATCTCCTCCCGGCTCTGGGGCCAACGTCCTGACTTTC. Supplemented by reference TRBV7-3 and TRBJ2-6, the full variable domain reads GAGVSQTPSNKVTEKGKYVELRCDPISGHTALYWYRQSLGQGPEFLIYFQGTGAADDSGLPNDRFFAVRPEGSVSTLKIQRTERGDSAVYLCASSLSPPGSGANVLTFGAGSRLTVL.

This clonotype was detected many times. This chain uses TRBV5-1 with TRBJ2-3; D not resolved. Germline V gene data show CDR1 as SGHRS and CDR2 as YFSETQ. Trimming stripped 0 bases from V and 6 bases from J, with 14 bases between. The CDR3 consists of 15 residues. Here the CDR3 DNA reads TGCGCCAGCAGCTTGGCCTCAGCCCCACGCGATACGCAGTATTTT. It yields the protein CASSLASAPRDTQYF.